Listed below are T cell receptor beta chains from one sample, sequenced in a study of PD-L1 blockade in urothelial cancer. Method: immunoSEQ multiplex PCR; TCRdb's copy keeps in-frame clones and lacks some. The sample yields some 80,000 clones, around four fifths seen once. Sequencing was performed on PBMCs, taken around atezolizumab (anti-PD-L1) treatment. The receptors shown here come from a middle-aged man with urothelial cancer. The CDR3 runs from the conserved cysteine through the conserved F or W. A D gene is named only where the DNA matches it firmly. A row's size may be missing; if present it is once, few, many or a size class.

V,D,J,length,size,DNA,CDR3
TRBV28,NA,TRBJ1-2,11,once,TGTGCCAGCAGTTTATCTAGGAGCTACACCTTC,CASSLSRSYTF
TRBV9,NA,TRBJ2-7,15,NA,TGTGCCAGCAGCGTAGACGTAGCGGTAGGCTACGAGCAGTACTTC,CASSVDVAVGYEQYF
TRBV27,NA,TRBJ1-2,15,once,TGTGCCAGCAGTCCTCGCCTCTCGGGGAACTATGGCTACACCTTC,CASSPRLSGNYGYTF
TRBV28,TRBD2,TRBJ2-7,15,NA,TGTGCCAGCAGGATCCTGCGGGGGGGTGGGTACGAGCAGTACTTC,CASRILRGGGYEQYF
TRBV19,TRBD2,TRBJ2-7,16,NA,TGTGCCAGTAGTATCGATGCGGGGGTTAGAAGATACGAGCAGTACTTC,CASSIDAGVRRYEQYF
TRBV6-6,NA,TRBJ2-2,12,NA,TGTGCCAGCAGGGACTTTATCGGGGAGCTGTTTTTT,CASRDFIGELFF
TRBV5-1,NA,TRBJ2-5,11,NA,TGCGCCAGCAGCCATCAAGAGACCCAGTACTTC,CASSHQETQYF
TRBV15,NA,TRBJ1-5,14,NA,TGTGCCACCAGCGTACAGGGTTACAATCAGCCCCAGCATTTT,CATSVQGYNQPQHF
TRBV5-1,NA,TRBJ2-3,14,NA,TGCGCCAGCAGTGAGCTAGTAGGCACAGATACGCAGTATTTT,CASSELVGTDTQYF
TRBV2,TRBD1,TRBJ2-2,13,NA,TGTGCCAGCAGGGTACAGGGGACCGGGGAGCTGTTTTTT,CASRVQGTGELFF
TRBV19,TRBD1,TRBJ1-2,12,NA,TGTGCCAGTAAATCAGGGGACAGGGTCTACACCTTC,CASKSGDRVYTF
TRBV9,NA,TRBJ2-3,15,NA,TGTGCCAGCAGCGTAGCAGGACATAGAGCAGATACGCAGTATTTT,CASSVAGHRADTQYF
TRBV28,NA,TRBJ2-7,15,NA,TGTGCCAGCAGTCCCCTGGAGGCACTTTCCTACGAGCAGTACTTC,CASSPLEALSYEQYF
TRBV7-7,NA,TRBJ2-2,13,NA,TGTGCTAGCAGCCTTCATAGCACCGGGGAGCTGTTTTTT,CASSLHSTGELFF
TRBV5-1,NA,TRBJ2-5,12,few,TGCGCCAGCAGCTTGGCCGGGGAGACCCAGTACTTC,CASSLAGETQYF